These 9 T cell receptor beta chains originate from one sample sequenced in a study of radiotherapy plus CTLA-4 blockade in lung cancer. Produced via immunoSEQ multiplex PCR; TCRdb's table is partial and in-frame only. The table records approximately 89,000 clones, over 75% of them present only once. Specimen: peripheral blood, collected from a patient treated with radiotherapy plus ipilimumab. The receptors were gathered from a human donor with non-small cell lung cancer that progressed on radiotherapy plus ipilimumab.

The V call is TRBV19, the J call TRBJ1-4; perhaps TRBD1 as D (6 bases). This CDR3 region has 16 residues. The V and J ends lost 6 bases and 0 bases respectively, with 14 bases between them. Germline V CDR1 and CDR2: LNHDA, SQIVND (reference sequence). CDR3 coding DNA: TGTGCCAGTAGGGGGGGCAGAGGTGCAACTAATGAAAAACTGTTTTTT. Its protein is CASRGGRGATNEKLFF.

V is TRBV5-1 and J is TRBJ1-1; D not resolved. V lost 1 base and J 4 bases, leaving 8 bases between the germline ends. This CDR3 has 13 residues. Germline assignment: CDR1 SGHRS and CDR2 YFSETQ. The CDR3 DNA sequence: TGCGCCAGCAGCTTGTCGTCAGGCACTGAAGCTTTCTTT. Amino acids: CASSLSSGTEAFF.

The V call is TRBV20-1, the J call TRBJ2-7, with no clear D. Germline V gene lookup returns CDR1 DFQATT and CDR2 SNEGSKA (reference sequence). This CDR3 is built from 11 residues. Trimming shortened V by 6 bases and J by 3 bases, and 9 bases separated the two germline ends. DNA for the CDR3: TGCAGTGCCCCAGTGGACTACGAGCAGTACTTC. Residues: CSAPVDYEQYF.

This clone was counted a single time. This chain uses TRBV6-1 with TRBJ2-7; 7 bases are shared with TRBD1. After removal of 5 bases from V and 2 bases from J, the junction contained 6 bases not matched to a gene. The CDR3 runs 14 residues. Germline values: CDR1 MNHNS, CDR2 SASEGT. The CDR3 DNA follows: TGTGCCAGCAGTTATAGACAGGGAACCTACGAGCAGTACTTC. Its protein is CASSYRQGTYEQYF.

The rearrangement links TRBV6-5 to TRBJ2-1, with D perhaps TRBD1 or TRBD2 (5 bases each). Germline loops: CDR1 MNHEY, CDR2 SVGAGI. This CDR3 region has 14 residues. V was trimmed by 5 bases and J by 8 bases, leaving 16 bases between them. DNA of the CDR3: TGTGCCAGCAGTCGGGACGCCGCATTCGATGAGCAGTTCTTC. This gives the protein CASSRDAAFDEQFF.

This chain connects TRBV27 to TRBJ1-1, with TRBD1 identical over 8 bases. V trimming: 6 bases; J trimming: 3 bases; junction bases outside the gene matches: 6. The CDR3 is 14 amino acids. CDR1 and CDR2 from the germline V gene are MNHEY and SMNVEV (reference sequence). CDR3 residues: CASSQGQGYTEAFF. The CDR3, as DNA: TGTGCCAGCAGCCAAGGACAGGGTTACACTGAAGCTTTCTTT.

The CDR3 here is CASSQDQGRETQYF. CDR3 nucleotides: TGCGCCAGCAGCCAAGATCAGGGGAGGGAGACCCAGTACTTC. The V and J genes are TRBV4-3 and TRBJ2-5; D might be TRBD1 or TRBD2, each matching 6 bases. V lost 0 bases, J lost 5 bases, and 10 bases lay in between. Germline lookup yields CDR1 LGHNA and CDR2 YSLEER. The CDR3 is 14 residues long.

The gene calls are TRBV27 and TRBJ2-3; D may be TRBD2 (6 bases). Germline V gene sequence: CDR1 MNHEY, CDR2 SMNVEV (reference sequence). V lost 3 bases to trimming and J lost 9 bases, with 10 bases between them. This CDR3 region has 12 residues. CDR3 residues: CASSFRGDTQYF. The CDR3 nucleotides are TGTGCCAGCAGTTTTCGCGGGGACACGCAGTATTTT.

The chain is built from TRBV27 and TRBJ2-7, with 12 positions matching TRBD1. CDR1 and CDR2 from the germline V gene are MNHEY and SMNVEV (reference sequence). This CDR3 spans 17 amino acids. Germline trimming cut 5 bases from V and 7 bases from J; bases unmatched to any gene: 15. CDR3 in amino acids: CASSPALPGQGAREQYF. DNA for the CDR3: TGTGCCAGCAGTCCCGCCTTACCGGGACAGGGGGCGAGAGAGCAGTACTTC.